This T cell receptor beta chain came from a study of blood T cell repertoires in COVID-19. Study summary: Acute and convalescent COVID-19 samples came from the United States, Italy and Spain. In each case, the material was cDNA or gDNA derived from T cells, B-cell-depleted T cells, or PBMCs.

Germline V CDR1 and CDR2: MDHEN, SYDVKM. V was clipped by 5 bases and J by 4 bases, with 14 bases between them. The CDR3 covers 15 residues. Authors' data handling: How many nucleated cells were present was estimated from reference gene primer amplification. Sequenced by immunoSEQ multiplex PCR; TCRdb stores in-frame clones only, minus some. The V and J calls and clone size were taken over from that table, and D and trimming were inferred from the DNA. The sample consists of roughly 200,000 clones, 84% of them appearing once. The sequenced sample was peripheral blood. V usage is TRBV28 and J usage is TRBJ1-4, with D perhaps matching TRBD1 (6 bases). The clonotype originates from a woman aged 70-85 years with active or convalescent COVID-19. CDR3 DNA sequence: TGTGCCAGCAGTCCCTCTGACAGGAGTAATGAAAAACTGTTTTTT. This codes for CASSPSDRSNEKLFF.